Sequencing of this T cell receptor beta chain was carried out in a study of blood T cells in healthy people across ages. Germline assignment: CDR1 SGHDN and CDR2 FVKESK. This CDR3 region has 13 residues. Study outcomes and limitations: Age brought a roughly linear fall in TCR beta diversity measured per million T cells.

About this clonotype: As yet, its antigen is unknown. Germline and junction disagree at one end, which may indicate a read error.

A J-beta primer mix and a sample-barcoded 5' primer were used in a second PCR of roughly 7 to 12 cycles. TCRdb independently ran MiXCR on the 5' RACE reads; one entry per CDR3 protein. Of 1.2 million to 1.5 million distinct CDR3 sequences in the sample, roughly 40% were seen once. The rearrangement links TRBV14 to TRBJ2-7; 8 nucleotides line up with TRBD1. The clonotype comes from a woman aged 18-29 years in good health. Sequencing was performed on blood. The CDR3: CANSQGQGYEQYF. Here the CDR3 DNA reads TGTGCCAACAGCCAAGGACAGGGCTACGAGCAGTACTTC.